This is a list of T cell receptor beta chains from one sample in a study of T cells in Graves' hyperthyroidism and ophthalmopathy. TCRdb independently ran MiXCR on the multiplex PCR reads; one entry per CDR3 protein. The table includes about 290,000 distinct CDR3 sequences, roughly 15% detected once. The material sequenced was blood. Every receptor here comes from a woman aged 40 to 50 with Graves' hyperthyroidism. Each CDR3 is given with its conserved first and last residue. D genes are given only for firm matches. Expanded clones are given a class, and other clones once, few, many or no size at all.

V gene	D gene	clone size	J gene	CDR3 protein	CDR3 DNA
TRBV9	NA	NA	TRBJ2-1	CASSVGVSNEQFF	TGTGCCAGCAGCGTAGGAGTGTCCAATGAGCAGTTCTTC
TRBV3-1	NA	many	TRBJ2-3	CASSLRLGSTDTQYF	TGTGCCAGCAGCCTTCGTCTAGGGAGCACAGATACGCAGTATTTT
TRBV6-9	NA	few	TRBJ1-2	CASSFSHNYGYAF	TGTGCCAGCAGTTTTTCCCATAACTATGGCTACGCCTTC
TRBV6-1	NA	many	TRBJ1-2	CASRSGSPPYGYTF	TGTGCCAGCAGATCCGGCTCACCGCCCTATGGCTACACCTTC
TRBV28	TRBD2	many	TRBJ2-1	CASSLSSTSGSLWEQFF	TGTGCCAGCAGTTTATCCTCGACTAGCGGGAGTCTATGGGAGCAGTTCTTC
TRBV6-5	NA	many	TRBJ2-7	CASSYSLAYEQYF	TGTGCCAGCAGTTACTCGTTAGCCTACGAGCAGTACTTC
TRBV29-1	TRBD2	NA	TRBJ2-1	CSVEVYGTSHFTYNEQFF	TGCAGCGTTGAAGTATATGGGACTAGCCACTTTACCTACAATGAGCAGTTCTTC
TRBV2	TRBD1	many	TRBJ2-7	CASSEVRQSIGTGVNEQYF	TGTGCCAGCAGTGAAGTCCGACAATCTATCGGGACAGGGGTTAACGAGCAGTACTTC
TRBV20-1	NA	few	TRBJ2-3	CSVRDRLSTDTQYF	TGCAGTGTTCGGGACCGTCTTAGCACAGATACGCAGTATTTT
TRBV4-1	NA	many	TRBJ1-1	CASSQDVDTEAFF	TGCGCCAGCAGCCAAGATGTGGACACTGAAGCTTTCTTT
TRBV30	NA	many	TRBJ1-2	CAWSSGSNGYTF	TGTGCCTGGAGTTCAGGGAGTAATGGCTACACCTTC
TRBV2	NA	many	TRBJ2-5	CASSSLRQFQETQYF	TGTGCCAGCAGTAGCCTTCGGCAGTTCCAAGAGACCCAGTACTTC
TRBV6-1	TRBD1	NA	TRBJ2-7	CASSRVTGTGSYEQYF	TGTGCCAGCAGCAGAGTCACCGGGACAGGTTCCTACGAGCAGTACTTC
TRBV7-6	TRBD2	few	TRBJ2-6	CASSSLSGGANVLTF	TGTGCCAGCAGCTCCCTTAGCGGGGGGGCCAACGTCCTGACTTTC
TRBV12-3/TRBV12-4	TRBD2	few	TRBJ2-1	CASIPGQGLAGHEQFF	TGTGCCAGCATCCCCGGCCAGGGACTAGCGGGACATGAGCAGTTCTTC
TRBV2	TRBD2	NA	TRBJ2-3	CASSETSGRTDTQYF	TGTGCCAGCAGTGAAACTAGCGGGAGAACAGATACGCAGTATTTT
TRBV20-1	NA	many	TRBJ2-5	CSARRDSTWETQYF	TGCAGTGCTAGAAGGGACTCCACGTGGGAGACCCAGTACTTC
TRBV10-3	NA	many	TRBJ1-1	CAISGVNTEAFF	TGTGCCATCAGTGGAGTGAACACTGAAGCTTTCTTT
TRBV12-3/TRBV12-4	NA	many	TRBJ1-5	CASSLVGADNQPQHF	TGTGCCAGCAGTTTAGTGGGGGCGGACAATCAGCCCCAGCATTTT
TRBV6-1	NA	many	TRBJ1-1	CASITGRGNTEAFF	TGTGCCAGCATTACGGGCAGGGGGAACACTGAAGCTTTCTTT
TRBV2	NA	few	TRBJ1-4	CASSGPGGLDEKLFF	TGTGCCAGCAGTGGCCCCGGGGGGCTGGATGAAAAACTGTTTTTT
TRBV6-6	NA	many	TRBJ2-1	CASSYFGGMNEQFF	TGTGCCAGCAGTTACTTCGGGGGCATGAATGAGCAGTTCTTC
TRBV6-1	NA	many	TRBJ1-1	CASSVSGYGTEAFF	TGTGCCAGCAGTGTGTCCGGATACGGCACTGAAGCTTTCTTT
TRBV30	NA	NA	TRBJ2-7	CAWSGASYEQYF	TGTGCCTGGTCGGGAGCCTCCTACGAGCAGTACTTC
TRBV30	TRBD2	NA	TRBJ2-3	CAWSLGTRRTDTQYF	TGTGCCTGGAGTCTCGGGACTAGACGCACAGATACGCAGTATTTT
TRBV27	NA	many	TRBJ1-5	CASSLTGTRYSNQPQHF	TGTGCCAGCAGTCTCACCGGGACTCGTTATAGCAATCAGCCCCAGCATTTT
TRBV2	NA	many	TRBJ2-3	CASRPSTGTSTDTQYF	TGTGCCAGCAGACCATCGACCGGGACAAGCACAGATACGCAGTATTTT
TRBV10-3	TRBD2	NA	TRBJ2-2	CAISESLAGSPQGTGELFF	TGTGCCATCAGTGAGTCGCTAGCGGGATCCCCTCAAGGGACCGGGGAGCTGTTTTTT
TRBV19	NA	NA	TRBJ1-3	CASSIGISGNTIYF	TGTGCCAGTAGTATCGGAATCTCTGGAAACACCATATATTTT
TRBV5-1	NA	NA	TRBJ1-6	CASSLIQGNSPLHF	TGCGCCAGCAGCTTGATACAGGGTAATTCACCCCTCCACTTT
TRBV5-6	NA	many	TRBJ1-6	CASSPRLPSRVSPLHF	TGTGCCAGCAGCCCAAGACTGCCTTCTCGGGTTTCACCCCTCCACTTT
TRBV30	TRBD1	many	TRBJ2-5	CAWSVETGVEETQYF	TGTGCCTGGAGTGTAGAGACAGGGGTGGAGGAGACCCAGTACTTC
TRBV2	NA	many	TRBJ1-4	CASRNRDEKLFF	TGTGCCAGTAGAAACAGGGATGAAAAACTGTTTTTT
TRBV20-1	NA	many	TRBJ2-7	CSATQGSAYEQYF	TGCAGTGCAACGCAAGGAAGTGCCTACGAGCAGTACTTC
TRBV28	TRBD2	many	TRBJ2-7	CASSLAPGRASYEQYF	TGTGCCAGCAGCCTAGCCCCCGGGAGGGCCTCCTACGAGCAGTACTTC
TRBV11-2	NA	many	TRBJ2-7	CASSLGGRKDF	TGTGCCAGCAGCTTAGGGGGACGGAAGGACTTC
TRBV10-3	NA	many	TRBJ1-5	CAIGRNQPQHF	TGTGCCATCGGGCGGAATCAGCCCCAGCATTTT
TRBV20-1	TRBD1	many	TRBJ2-7	CSARDRQGRFYEQYF	TGCAGTGCTAGAGACCGACAGGGTAGGTTCTACGAGCAGTACTTC
TRBV13	NA	NA	TRBJ1-4	CASSVRTVATNEKLFF	TGTGCCAGCAGCGTTCGGACAGTAGCAACTAATGAAAAACTGTTTTTT
TRBV11-2	NA	many	TRBJ1-4	CASSLVGGTNEKLFF	TGTGCCAGCAGCTTAGTGGGGGGCACTAATGAAAAACTGTTTTTT
TRBV6-1	TRBD1	many	TRBJ1-2	CASRKTGGASGGYTF	TGTGCCAGCAGAAAGACAGGGGGCGCGTCCGGCGGCTACACCTTC
TRBV29-1	NA	NA	TRBJ2-5	CSVYTGPQETQYF	TGCAGCGTTTATACGGGACCGCAAGAGACCCAGTACTTC